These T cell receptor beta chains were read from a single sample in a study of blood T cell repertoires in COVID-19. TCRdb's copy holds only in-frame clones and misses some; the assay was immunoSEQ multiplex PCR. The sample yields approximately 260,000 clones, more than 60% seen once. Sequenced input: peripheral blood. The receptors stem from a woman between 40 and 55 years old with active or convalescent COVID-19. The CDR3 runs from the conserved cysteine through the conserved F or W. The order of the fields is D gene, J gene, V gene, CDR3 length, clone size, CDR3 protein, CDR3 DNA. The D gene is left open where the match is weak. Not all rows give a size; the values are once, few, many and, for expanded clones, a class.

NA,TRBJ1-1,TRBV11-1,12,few,CASSLAEAEAFF,TGTGCCAGCAGCTTAGCTGAGGCTGAAGCTTTCTTT
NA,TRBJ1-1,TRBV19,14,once,CASSSRGGGTEAFF,TGTGCCAGTAGTTCGCGGGGAGGGGGCACTGAAGCTTTCTTT
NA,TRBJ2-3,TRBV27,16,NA,CASSSFSVIYTDTQYF,TGTGCCAGCAGTTCTTTTAGCGTGATATACACAGATACGCAGTATTTT
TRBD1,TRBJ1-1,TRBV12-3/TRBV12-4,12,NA,CASRGDPGGAFF,TGTGCCAGCAGGGGGGACCCAGGGGGAGCTTTCTTT
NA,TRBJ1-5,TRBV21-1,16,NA,CASSTGIHRANQPQHF,TGTGCCAGCAGCACAGGTATACACAGGGCCAATCAGCCCCAGCATTTT
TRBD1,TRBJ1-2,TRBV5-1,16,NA,CASSLFQGDNNYGYTF,TGCGCCAGCAGCTTGTTCCAGGGGGATAATAACTATGGCTACACCTTC
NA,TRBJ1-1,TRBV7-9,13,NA,CASSLQMNTEAFF,TGTGCCAGCAGCTTACAGATGAACACTGAAGCTTTCTTT
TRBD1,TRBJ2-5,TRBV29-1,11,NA,CSAGQQETQYF,TGCAGCGCGGGACAGCAAGAGACCCAGTACTTC
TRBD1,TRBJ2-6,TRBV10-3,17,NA,CAISARDRGSGANVLTF,TGTGCCATCAGTGCCCGGGACAGGGGCTCTGGGGCCAACGTCCTGACTTTC
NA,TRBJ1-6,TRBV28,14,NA,CASSSRDPWGELHF,TGTGCCAGCAGTTCCCGGGATCCCTGGGGGGAACTCCACTTT
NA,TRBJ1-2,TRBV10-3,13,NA,CAISGGGEMGYTF,TGTGCCATCAGTGGGGGAGGGGAGATGGGCTACACCTTC
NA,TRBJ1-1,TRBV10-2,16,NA,CASSEGLQGPHTEAFF,TGCGCCAGCAGTGAGGGTCTACAGGGCCCTCACACTGAAGCTTTCTTT
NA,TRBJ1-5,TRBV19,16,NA,CASSFNYRVNNQPQHF,TGTGCCAGTAGTTTCAACTACAGGGTTAACAATCAGCCCCAGCATTTT
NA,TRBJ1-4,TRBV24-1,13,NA,CATSEQGGEKLFF,TGTGCCACCAGTGAACAGGGTGGGGAAAAACTGTTTTTT
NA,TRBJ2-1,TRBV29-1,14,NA,CSVVSSLSYNEQFF,TGCAGCGTTGTATCGAGCCTTTCCTACAATGAGCAGTTCTTC
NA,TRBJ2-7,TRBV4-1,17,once,CASSQPRGGQGGDEQYF,TGCGCCAGCAGCCAACCCCGGGGTGGGCAGGGGGGTGACGAGCAGTACTTC
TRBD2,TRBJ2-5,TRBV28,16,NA,CASTLPLAGGGETQYF,TGTGCCAGCACATTACCGCTAGCGGGGGGTGGGGAGACCCAGTACTTC
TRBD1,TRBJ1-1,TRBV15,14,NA,CATSRDRGGQGAFF,TGTGCCACCAGCAGAGATCGAGGGGGCCAGGGGGCTTTCTTT
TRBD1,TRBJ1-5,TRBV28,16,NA,CASSPQGRGSNQPQHF,TGTGCCAGCAGCCCGCAGGGCAGGGGGTCGAATCAGCCCCAGCATTTT
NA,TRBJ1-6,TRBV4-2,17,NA,CASSQEGWTDIISPLHF,TGTGCCAGCAGCCAAGAAGGATGGACAGATATAATTTCACCCCTCCACTTT
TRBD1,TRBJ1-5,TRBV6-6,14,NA,CASNPRQGNQPQHF,TGTGCCAGCAATCCTCGACAGGGGAATCAGCCCCAGCATTTT
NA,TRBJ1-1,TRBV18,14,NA,CASSPSGGGTEAFF,TGTGCCAGCTCACCCAGCGGGGGGGGAACTGAAGCTTTCTTT
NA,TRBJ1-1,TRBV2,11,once,CASSEALGAFF,TGTGCCAGCAGTGAAGCGCTCGGAGCTTTCTTT
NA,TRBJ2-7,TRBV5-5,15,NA,CASSLRRGGLHEQYF,TGTGCCAGCAGTCTGAGGAGGGGTGGGCTCCACGAGCAGTACTTC
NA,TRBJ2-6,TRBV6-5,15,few,CASSPPGSGANVLTF,TGTGCCAGCAGCCCCCCCGGCTCTGGGGCCAACGTCCTGACTTTC
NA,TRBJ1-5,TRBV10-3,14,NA,CAISESWGDQPQHF,TGTGCCATCAGTGAGTCGTGGGGGGATCAGCCCCAGCATTTT
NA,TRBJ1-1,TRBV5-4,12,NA,CASSGPTRGAFF,TGTGCCAGCAGCGGACCGACTAGGGGAGCTTTCTTT
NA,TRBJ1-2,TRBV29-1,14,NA,CSVAPTTGHYGYTF,TGCAGCGTCGCCCCTACCACAGGTCACTATGGCTACACCTTC
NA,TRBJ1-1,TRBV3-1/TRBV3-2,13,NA,CASSQFRGGEAFF,TGTGCCAGCAGCCAATTTCGGGGAGGGGAAGCTTTCTTT
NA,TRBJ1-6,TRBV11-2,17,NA,CASSWALGGIQDSPLHF,TGTGCCAGCAGTTGGGCTTTGGGGGGTATACAGGATTCACCCCTCCACTTT
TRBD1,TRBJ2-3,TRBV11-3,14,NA,CASSPQGVADTQYF,TGTGCCAGCAGCCCCCAGGGGGTGGCAGATACGCAGTATTTT
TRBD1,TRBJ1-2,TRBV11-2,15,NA,CASSSYRDRDHGYTF,TGTGCCAGCAGCTCCTACCGGGACAGGGATCATGGCTACACCTTC
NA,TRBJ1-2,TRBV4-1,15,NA,CASSQTGYANYGYTF,TGCGCCAGCAGCCAAACAGGGTACGCTAACTATGGCTACACCTTC
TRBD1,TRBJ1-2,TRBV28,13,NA,CASLRDRSYGYTF,TGTGCCAGTCTTCGGGACAGGTCCTATGGCTACACCTTC
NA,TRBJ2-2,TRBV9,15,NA,CASSEGDTGTGELFF,TGTGCCAGCAGCGAGGGGGACACCGGCACCGGGGAGCTGTTTTTT
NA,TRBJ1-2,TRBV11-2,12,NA,CASSLGGSSYTF,TGTGCCAGCAGCTTAGGTGGGAGTAGCTACACCTTC
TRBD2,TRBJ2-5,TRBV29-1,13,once,CSVTLAGRETQYF,TGCAGCGTTACACTAGCGGGGCGGGAGACCCAGTACTTC
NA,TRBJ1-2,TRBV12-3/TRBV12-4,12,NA,CASRQGDYGYTF,TGTGCCAGCAGACAGGGAGACTATGGCTACACCTTC
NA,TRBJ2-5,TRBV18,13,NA,CASSPREQETQYF,TGTGCCAGCTCACCCAGGGAACAAGAGACCCAGTACTTC
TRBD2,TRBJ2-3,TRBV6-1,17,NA,CASSAIGGGEGANTQYF,TGTGCCAGCAGTGCGATTGGCGGGGGGGAGGGGGCTAATACGCAGTATTTT
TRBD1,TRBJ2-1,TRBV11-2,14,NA,CASSTRQGRNEQFF,TGTGCCAGCAGCACCCGACAGGGTCGGAATGAGCAGTTCTTC
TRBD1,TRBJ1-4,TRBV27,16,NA,CASSSHTGDLNEKLFF,TGTGCCAGCAGTTCTCACACAGGGGACCTTAATGAAAAACTGTTTTTT
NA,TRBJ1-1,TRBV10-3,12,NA,CAAKREGTEAFF,TGTGCCGCCAAGAGGGAGGGCACTGAAGCTTTCTTT
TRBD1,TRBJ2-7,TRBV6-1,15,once,CASSENPTGAGEQYF,TGTGCCAGCAGTGAAAACCCTACAGGGGCCGGCGAGCAGTACTTC
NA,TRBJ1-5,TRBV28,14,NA,CASRGQGQNQPQHF,TGTGCCAGCAGGGGCCAGGGGCAGAATCAGCCCCAGCATTTT
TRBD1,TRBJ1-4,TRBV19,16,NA,CASSRDRGRGNEKLFF,TGTGCCAGTAGTAGGGACAGGGGGCGCGGTAATGAAAAACTGTTTTTT
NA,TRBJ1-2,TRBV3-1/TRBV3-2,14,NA,CASSQVAGNYGYTF,TGTGCCAGCAGCCAAGTCGCGGGGAACTATGGCTACACCTTC
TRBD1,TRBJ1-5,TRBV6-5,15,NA,CASSYSSGDRQPQHF,TGTGCCAGCAGTTACTCATCCGGGGACAGGCAGCCCCAGCATTTT